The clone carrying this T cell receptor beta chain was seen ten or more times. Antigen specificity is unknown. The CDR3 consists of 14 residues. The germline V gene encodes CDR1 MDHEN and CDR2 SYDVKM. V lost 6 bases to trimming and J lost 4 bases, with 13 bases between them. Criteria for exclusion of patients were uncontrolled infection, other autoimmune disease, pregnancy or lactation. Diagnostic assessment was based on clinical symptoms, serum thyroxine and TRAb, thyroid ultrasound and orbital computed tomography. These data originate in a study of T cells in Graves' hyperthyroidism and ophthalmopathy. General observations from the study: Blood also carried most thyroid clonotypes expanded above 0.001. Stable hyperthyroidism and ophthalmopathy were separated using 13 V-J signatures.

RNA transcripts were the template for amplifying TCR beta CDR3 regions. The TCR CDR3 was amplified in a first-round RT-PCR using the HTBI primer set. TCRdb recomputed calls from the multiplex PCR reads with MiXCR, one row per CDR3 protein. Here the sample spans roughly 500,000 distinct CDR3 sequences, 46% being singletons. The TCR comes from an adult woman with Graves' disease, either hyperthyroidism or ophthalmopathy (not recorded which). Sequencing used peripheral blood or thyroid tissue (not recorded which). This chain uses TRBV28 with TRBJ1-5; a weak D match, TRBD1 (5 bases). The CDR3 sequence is CASSSGQLNQPQHF. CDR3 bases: TGTGCCAGCAGCTCCGGACAACTGAATCAGCCCCAGCATTTT. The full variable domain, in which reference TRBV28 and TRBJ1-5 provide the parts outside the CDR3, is DVKVTQSSRYLVKRTGEKVFLECVQDMDHENMFWYRQDPGLGLRLIYFSYDVKMKEKGDIPEGYSVSREKKERFSLILESASTNQTSMYLCASSSGQLNQPQHFGDGTRLSIL.